This T cell receptor (beta chain) was retrieved from a study of cytomegalovirus exposure and HLA in healthy donors. Study in general: The study placed approximately 78% of its approximately 430 genotyped donors in the Caucasian-associated ancestry cluster.

The length of the CDR3 is 16 residues. J lost 4 bases, V lost 4 bases, and 6 bases had no gene match. Germline-derived CDR1 and CDR2 are SGHRS and YFSETQ. The PCR made use of 60 Vbeta and 13 Jbeta primers. Repertoires were generated with immunoSEQ multiplex PCR, while TCRdb's copy carries only in-frame clones and drops some. This sample has approximately 160,000 clones; under 85% occur once, and the top ten carry roughly 4.5%. Notes on the study in general: For most TCR beta V segments, an earlier analysis put the productive rate at about 90% or about 30% of the time. Testing in vitro showed three CMV-associated chains specific for CMV antigens. In a later analysis, HLA-C alleles had the fewest associated TCRs, DRB1 alleles the most.

With regard to this clone: What it binds is not known.

The TCR originated in a man between 45 and 60 years old in good health and CMV-seropositive. V is TRBV5-1 and J is TRBJ2-2, with 11 bases lining up with TRBD2. Sequenced input: PBMCs. Here the CDR3 reads CASSPIAGGVTGELFF. The CDR3, as DNA: TGCGCCAGCAGCCCAATAGCGGGAGGGGTCACCGGGGAGCTGTTTTTT.